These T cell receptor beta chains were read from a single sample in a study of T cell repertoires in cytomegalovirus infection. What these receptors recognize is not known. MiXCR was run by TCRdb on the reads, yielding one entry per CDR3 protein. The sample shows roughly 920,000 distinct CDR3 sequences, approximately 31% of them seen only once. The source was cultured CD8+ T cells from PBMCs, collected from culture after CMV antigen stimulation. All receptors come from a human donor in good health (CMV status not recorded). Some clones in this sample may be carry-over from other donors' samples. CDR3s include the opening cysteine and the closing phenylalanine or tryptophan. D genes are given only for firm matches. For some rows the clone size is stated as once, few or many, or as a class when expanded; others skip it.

CDR3 protein: CASSLDRDATGELFF; CDR3 DNA: TGTGCCAGCAGCCTCGACAGGGACGCGACCGGGGAGCTGTTTTTT; V gene: TRBV7-6; J gene: TRBJ2-2; clone size: many; D gene: TRBD1
CDR3 protein: CASSFRGRQGADTQYF; CDR3 DNA: TGTGCCAGCAGCTTCCGGGGGAGACAGGGGGCAGATACGCAGTATTTT; V gene: TRBV11-2; J gene: TRBJ2-3; clone size: few; D gene: TRBD1
CDR3 protein: CASSLDIAMNTEAFF; CDR3 DNA: TGTGCCAGTAGTTTGGACATCGCCATGAACACTGAAGCTTTCTTT; V gene: TRBV19; J gene: TRBJ1-1; clone size: NA; D gene: NA
CDR3 protein: CASSWGEVTEAFF; CDR3 DNA: TGCGCCAGCAGCTGGGGGGAGGTCACTGAAGCTTTCTTT; V gene: TRBV5-1; J gene: TRBJ1-1; clone size: NA; D gene: NA
CDR3 protein: CASSAESSYNEQFF; CDR3 DNA: TGTGCCAGCAGTGCTGAGAGCTCCTACAATGAGCAGTTCTTC; V gene: TRBV25-1; J gene: TRBJ2-1; clone size: many; D gene: NA
CDR3 protein: CASSRGTYGYTF; CDR3 DNA: TGTGCCAGTTCGAGGGGGACCTATGGCTACACCTTC; V gene: TRBV19; J gene: TRBJ1-2; clone size: NA; D gene: NA
CDR3 protein: CASWFFPGAYEQYF; CDR3 DNA: TGTGCCAGCTGGTTTTTTCCGGGAGCCTACGAGCAGTACTTC; V gene: TRBV5-5; J gene: TRBJ2-7; clone size: NA; D gene: NA
CDR3 protein: CASSLNSGGFQETQYF; CDR3 DNA: TGTGCCAGCAGCTTAAATAGCGGGGGTTTTCAAGAGACCCAGTACTTC; V gene: TRBV7-9; J gene: TRBJ2-5; clone size: NA; D gene: TRBD2
CDR3 protein: CASSMTSGGAYEQFF; CDR3 DNA: TGTGCCAGCAGCATGACTAGCGGGGGGGCCTATGAGCAGTTCTTC; V gene: TRBV11-3; J gene: TRBJ2-1; clone size: few; D gene: TRBD2
CDR3 protein: CASSQERVGDPGRDTQYF; CDR3 DNA: TGCGCCAGCAGCCAAGAAAGGGTCGGGGACCCGGGGAGAGATACGCAGTATTTT; V gene: TRBV4-3; J gene: TRBJ2-3; clone size: many; D gene: NA
CDR3 protein: CSVQGGTGELFF; CDR3 DNA: TGCAGCGTCCAGGGAGGAACCGGGGAGCTGTTTTTT; V gene: TRBV29-1; J gene: TRBJ2-2; clone size: NA; D gene: NA
CDR3 protein: CASSPRGHTGELFF; CDR3 DNA: TGTGCCAGTAGCCCCCGGGGACACACCGGGGAGCTGTTTTTT; V gene: TRBV19; J gene: TRBJ2-2; clone size: NA; D gene: NA
CDR3 protein: CASNMGEKAYSNQPQHF; CDR3 DNA: TGCGCCAGCAACATGGGGGAAAAGGCGTATAGCAATCAGCCCCAGCATTTT; V gene: TRBV23-1; J gene: TRBJ1-5; clone size: few; D gene: NA
CDR3 protein: CASSPGRGRTEAFF; CDR3 DNA: TGCGCCAGCAGCCCCGGACGGGGGCGGACTGAAGCTTTCTTT; V gene: TRBV4-3; J gene: TRBJ1-1; clone size: few; D gene: NA
CDR3 protein: CASSLARINGELFF; CDR3 DNA: TGTGCCAGCAGTTTAGCCCGGATTAACGGGGAGCTGTTTTTT; V gene: TRBV12-3/TRBV12-4; J gene: TRBJ2-2; clone size: few; D gene: NA
CDR3 protein: CASSAGQVAKNIQYF; CDR3 DNA: TGTGCCAGCAGTGCCGGACAGGTAGCCAAAAACATTCAGTACTTC; V gene: TRBV12-3/TRBV12-4; J gene: TRBJ2-4; clone size: NA; D gene: TRBD1
CDR3 protein: CASSYPTGNPSGANVLTF; CDR3 DNA: TGTGCCAGCAGTTACCCTACCGGAAACCCCTCTGGGGCCAACGTCCTGACTTTC; V gene: TRBV6-2/TRBV6-3; J gene: TRBJ2-6; clone size: medium-sized; D gene: NA
CDR3 protein: CASSQEGRGNTIYF; CDR3 DNA: TGCGCCAGCAGCCAAGAAGGCCGTGGAAACACCATATATTTT; V gene: TRBV4-1; J gene: TRBJ1-3; clone size: few; D gene: NA
CDR3 protein: CASSETDENSPLHF; CDR3 DNA: TGTGCCAGCAGTGAGACAGATGAAAATTCACCCCTCCACTTT; V gene: TRBV6-1; J gene: TRBJ1-6; clone size: NA; D gene: NA